The clone carrying this T cell receptor beta chain was observed once. Its antigen remains unidentified. The data were obtained in a study of radiotherapy plus CTLA-4 blockade in lung cancer. The wider study: Among enrolled patients, less than 20% responded and around 30% achieved disease control. Study-wide results and caveats: Tumor-derived TCR clones expanded in blood after radiotherapy plus ipilimumab. Early clonal dynamics of blood T cells, together with interferon-beta, were reported as the best response predictor.

Focal radiation plus CTLA-4 blockade with ipilimumab was administered to patients who had chemo-refractory metastatic non-small-cell lung cancer. Here immunoSEQ multiplex PCR was the method, and the copy in TCRdb shows in-frame clones only, minus some. The sample lists about 62,000 clones, 60% to 80% seen once, with about 3% in the top ten. The receptor comes from a human donor with non-small cell lung cancer who had a complete response to radiotherapy plus ipilimumab. The sample in question was peripheral blood, obtained from a patient treated with radiotherapy plus ipilimumab.

In nucleotides, the CDR3 is TGTGCCTGGACCTTAGGGTCAGGGCGAGAGACCCAGTACTTC. Protein: CAWTLGSGRETQYF. The V call is TRBV30, the J call TRBJ2-5, with a weak D call TRBD1 (5 bases). The V and J ends lost 4 bases and 4 bases respectively, with 16 bases between them. Germline V gene lookup returns CDR1 GTSNPN and CDR2 SVGIG (reference sequence). CDR3 length: 14 residues.